This TCR beta chain was recovered during a study of T cells expressing NK-cell markers. Notes on the study in general: Dominant NKG2C+ clonotypes in 6 or 7 donors made up about 1.0-8% of CD8+ T cells. Whether expanded NKG2C-expressing T cell clones recognize HCMV is unknown.

cDNA encoding TCR beta was synthesized via 5'RACE template switching incorporating UMIs. TCRdb reanalyzed the 5' RACE reads, giving one entry per CDR3 protein sequence and no DNA. The table for this sample gives hundreds of thousands of distinct CDR3 sequences. Germline CDR1 MRHNA, CDR2 SNTAGT. The CDR3 sequence is 14 residues long. On this clonotype: What it recognizes is unknown.

V usage is TRBV6-4 and J usage is TRBJ2-1; the TCRdb call, TRBD1, lacks DNA for checking. Material: blood T cells: a sorted CD56 or NKG2C T cell subset, CD4+ or CD8+ T cells, or bulk PBMC T cells (not recorded which). The sequence was collected from a man in his late teens or twenties in good health. The CDR3 here is CASSPWGSYNEQFF.